Listed here are 25 T cell receptor beta chains from one sample, sequenced in a study of T cell repertoires in cytomegalovirus infection. One entry per CDR3 protein, called by TCRdb with MiXCR from the reads. The sample consists of 120,000 to 150,000 distinct CDR3 sequences, under 8% of them appearing once. Sequenced input: PBMCs. The receptors originated from a human donor in good health (CMV status not recorded). Some clones in this sample may be carry-over from other donors' samples.

This clonotype was seen many times. J is TRBJ2-1 and V is TRBV7-3; D may be TRBD1 (6 bases). The CDR3 spans 15 residues. V was shortened by 2 bases and J by 1 base, with 9 bases between the two germline ends. Germline V gene lookup returns CDR1 SGHTA and CDR2 FQGTGA. The CDR3 loop reads CASSLGGPSYNEQFF. In DNA form, the CDR3 reads TGTGCCAGCAGCTTAGGGGGCCCTTCCTACAATGAGCAGTTCTTC.

This clonotype occurred many times. The genes are TRBV19 and TRBJ2-1; 7 nucleotides match TRBD1. Germline V gene data show CDR1 as LNHDA and CDR2 as SQIVND (reference sequence). This CDR3 spans 14 amino acids. V trimming: 4 bases; J trimming: 4 bases; junction bases outside the gene matches: 4. The chain's CDR3 is CASSTGQKYNEQFF. CDR3 sequence (DNA): TGTGCCAGTAGTACGGGACAGAAATACAATGAGCAGTTCTTC.

A few counts support this clonotype. The chain joins TRBV15 to TRBJ1-5; 7 nucleotides match TRBD1. With 8 bases clipped from V and 7 bases from J, the junction kept 11 bases outside the gene matches. The germline V gene encodes CDR1 LNHNV and CDR2 YYDKDF (reference sequence). The CDR3 loop spans 14 amino acids. The CDR3, as DNA: TGTGCCACCTCTTATGACAGGGTTCTCCAGCCCCAGCATTTT. Protein product: CATSYDRVLQPQHF.

The V gene is TRBV9, the J gene TRBJ2-1; D is possibly TRBD2 (6 bases). Germline loops: CDR1 SGDLS, CDR2 YYNGEE. The CDR3 spans 12 residues. V gave up 1 base and J gave up 10 bases, with 9 bases separating them. The CDR3 here is CASSVIGGEQFF. The CDR3 nucleotides read TGTGCCAGCAGCGTAATTGGAGGGGAGCAGTTCTTC.

The table lists this clonotype with many counts. This CDR3 reads CSARDPTIEQFF. The CDR3 DNA reads as TGCAGTGCTAGAGATCCGACTATTGAGCAGTTCTTC. J is TRBJ2-1 and V is TRBV20-1; D perhaps matches TRBD2 (5 bases). The V gene's germline CDR1 is DFQATT and CDR2 SNEGSKA (reference sequence). V was pared by 0 bases and J by 9 bases, with 9 bases between. The CDR3 covers 12 residues.

There are many counts of this clonotype. This sequence joins TRBV7-3 and TRBJ2-3; a weak D match, TRBD1 (6 bases). The V and J ends lost 0 bases and 0 bases respectively, with 13 bases between them. Looked up from germline, CDR1 is SGHTA and CDR2 is FQGTGA. The CDR3 extends over 17 amino acids. The CDR3 protein is CASSLTDQGTSTDTQYF. Here the CDR3 DNA reads TGTGCCAGCAGCTTAACTGATCAGGGGACCAGCACAGATACGCAGTATTTT.

With regard to this clonotype: A much more abundant neighbour one base away suggests this may be a read error. This rearrangement joins TRBV28 to TRBJ1-5, with 10 positions matching TRBD1. From germline, CDR1 is MDHEN and CDR2 SYDVKM. This CDR3 contains 16 residues. CDR3 loop: CAGSLPTGTGAQPQHF. CDR3 nucleotide sequence: TGTGCCGGCAGTTTACCAACAGGGACAGGGGCTCAGCCCCAGCATTTT.

This clonotype showed up many times. The genes are TRBV2 and TRBJ1-2, with D uncertain. In germline, CDR1 is SNHLY, CDR2 FYNNEI. The CDR3 has 13 amino acids. V lost 3 bases, J lost 8 bases, and 13 bases lay in between. CDR3: CASSDGPGLGYTF. The CDR3 DNA reads as TGTGCCAGCAGTGACGGACCTGGCTTAGGCTACACCTTC.

This clonotype was seen repeatedly, ten times or more. The chain recombines TRBV7-2 with TRBJ1-6; 7 nucleotides match TRBD1. V lost 5 bases and J lost 8; bases outside the gene matches: 6. This CDR3 contains 14 residues. Germline CDR1 and CDR2: SGHTA and FQGNSA. The CDR3 loop is CASSPGTVDSPLHF. CDR3 coding DNA: TGTGCCAGCAGCCCCGGGACAGTAGATTCACCCCTCCACTTT.

This clonotype was picked up many times. This chain links TRBV12-3 or TRBV12-4 with TRBJ1-1; D gene unclear. Trimming pared 6 bases from V and 0 bases from J, leaving 17 bases between. The CDR3 has 16 residues. The CDR3: CASRHHGGNMNTEAFF. The CDR3 DNA sequence: TGTGCCAGCAGGCATCACGGAGGCAACATGAACACTGAAGCTTTCTTT.

This clonotype has at least ten counts. V is TRBV7-2 and J is TRBJ2-7, with D tentatively TRBD2 (6 bases). Germline CDR1 reads SGHTA; CDR2 reads FQGNSA. V lost 5 bases and J 0 bases, leaving 11 bases between the germline ends. The CDR3 extends over 14 amino acids. CDR3 in amino acids: CASSPQDYSYEQYF. The CDR3 bases are TGTGCCAGCAGCCCACAGGACTACTCCTACGAGCAGTACTTC.

This clonotype has a handful of counts. The rearrangement joins TRBV2 to TRBJ2-5; TRBD1 might be the D (5 bases). The V and J ends lost 5 bases and 2 bases respectively, with 15 bases between them. The CDR3 is made up of 15 amino acids. The germline gives CDR1 SNHLY, CDR2 FYNNEI. This chain's CDR3 is CASSPQGSGQETQYF. The CDR3 nucleotides read TGTGCCAGCAGTCCCCAGGGATCCGGGCAAGAGACCCAGTACTTC.

A few counts support this clonotype. CDR3 coding DNA: TGTGCCAGCAGCTTGCTTATTAGGACCGGGGAGCTGTTTTTT. Its translation is CASSLLIRTGELFF. The rearrangement links TRBV5-8 to TRBJ2-2; D is uncertain. Germline values: CDR1 SGHTS, CDR2 YDEGEE. V was pared by 1 base and J by 5 bases, with 9 bases between. CDR3 size: 14 residues.

This clonotype was counted many times. The chain recombines TRBV10-3 with TRBJ1-1; no firm D call. V was clipped by 0 bases and J by 5 bases, with 10 bases between them. The CDR3 spans 14 residues. The V gene's germline CDR1 is ENHRY and CDR2 SYGVKD. The CDR3 spells CAISESGQRTEAFF. In nucleotides, the CDR3 is TGTGCCATCAGTGAGTCCGGGCAGAGGACTGAAGCTTTCTTT.

This clonotype was counted many times. This chain connects TRBV14 to TRBJ1-2, with D possibly TRBD1 on 6 matching bases. The CDR3 runs 16 residues. Trimming removed 0 bases at V and 5 bases at J, with 16 bases between. Germline V gene data show CDR1 as SGHDN and CDR2 as FVKESK. DNA of the CDR3: TGTGCCAGCAGCCAAGATATGCGGACAGCGCTATATGGCTACACCTTC. Protein sequence: CASSQDMRTALYGYTF.

In its sample, this clonotype was seen many times. V and J are TRBV2 and TRBJ2-7; D remains ambiguous. This CDR3 region has 16 residues. The ends were cut back, 1 base at V and 4 bases at J, with 17 bases in the middle. Germline-derived CDR1 and CDR2 are SNHLY and FYNNEI. The CDR3 region is CASSEDPPVIFYEQYF. DNA of the CDR3: TGTGCCAGCAGTGAAGATCCCCCCGTGATCTTTTACGAGCAGTACTTC.

Regarding this clonotype: A single base separates this from a much larger clone, so it may be a read error. The V and J genes are TRBV7-3 and TRBJ1-1; D is unresolved. CDR3 length equals 13 residues. Trimming stripped 5 bases from V and 7 bases from J, with 14 bases between. The germline V gene encodes CDR1 SGHTA and CDR2 FQGTGA. DNA for the CDR3: TGTGCCAGCAGCACCAATCCGAGCGTTGAAGCTTTCTTT. Translation gives CASSTNPSVEAFF.

This clonotype occurred many times. This chain links TRBV20-1 with TRBJ1-2, with TRBD1 matching 11 bases. Germline CDR1 DFQATT, CDR2 SNEGSKA (reference sequence). Trimming removed 7 bases from V and 4 bases from J; junction bases left unmatched: 14. The CDR3 covers 16 residues. CDR3: CSGTFQGQGGFYGYTF. Written as DNA, the CDR3 is TGCAGTGGGACGTTTCAGGGACAGGGGGGATTCTATGGCTACACCTTC.

In this sample, this clonotype turned up a few times. The chain uses TRBV12-3 or TRBV12-4 and TRBJ1-4; no clear D gene. The ends were cut back, 3 bases at V and 7 bases at J, with 6 bases in the middle. The CDR3 length is 12 residues. The CDR3 bases are TGTGCCAGCAGTTTTCAAGCTGAAAAACTGTTTTTT. It yields the protein CASSFQAEKLFF.

This clonotype was seen repeatedly, ten times or more. CDR3 in amino acids: CASSRDSNLYGYTF. Here the CDR3 DNA reads TGTGCCAGCAGCCGGGACAGTAACCTTTATGGCTACACCTTC. The rearrangement joins TRBV7-2 to TRBJ1-2, with TRBD1 matching over 7 bases. Germline V gives CDR1 SGHTA, CDR2 FQGNSA. V gave up 5 bases and J gave up 5 bases; unmatched junction bases: 8. This CDR3 region has 14 residues.

This chain joins TRBV20-1 and TRBJ2-1; 16 positions agree with TRBD2. J lost 4 bases, V lost 1 base, and 4 bases had no gene match. Germline-derived CDR1 and CDR2 are DFQATT and SNEGSKA (reference sequence). The CDR3 has 17 amino acids. This CDR3 is CSARVGLAGGPYNEQFF. The CDR3 nucleotides read TGCAGTGCTAGAGTGGGACTAGCGGGGGGGCCGTACAATGAGCAGTTCTTC.

This clonotype was observed many times. This chain connects TRBV27 to TRBJ1-5; tentative D call: TRBD1 (5 bases). Looked up from germline, CDR1 is MNHEY and CDR2 is SMNVEV (reference sequence). CDR3 size: 13 residues. The V end was cut by 4 bases, the J end by 10 bases, with 14 bases between. This chain's CDR3 is CASSSGAEGPQHF. CDR3 coding DNA: TGTGCCAGCAGTTCCGGGGCGGAAGGTCCCCAGCATTTT.

In its sample, this clonotype was seen many times. The chain is built from TRBV7-3 and TRBJ2-1; 13 nucleotides match TRBD2. CDR1 and CDR2 from the germline V gene are SGHTA and FQGTGA. V was clipped by 5 bases and J by 10 bases; unmatched bases: 11. The CDR3 length is 16 residues. The CDR3 sequence is CASSLSGTSGDTEQFF. The CDR3 nucleotides are TGTGCCAGCAGCCTCTCCGGGACTAGCGGGGACACGGAGCAGTTCTTC.

This clonotype came up a few times. The chain has TRBV2 and TRBJ1-5, with no clear D. The germline V gene encodes CDR1 SNHLY and CDR2 FYNNEI. The germline V and J ends were trimmed by 6 bases and 9 bases, with 15 bases remaining between them. The CDR3 is 13 amino acids. The CDR3 loop reads CASSAIGSGPQHF. CDR3 sequence (DNA): TGTGCCAGCAGCGCGATAGGGTCCGGGCCCCAGCATTTT.

At least ten counts were recorded for this clonotype. The V and J genes are TRBV28 and TRBJ2-1; 11 bases fit TRBD2. V dropped 6 bases and J dropped 2; count of bases not matched to a gene: 6. Germline V gene data show CDR1 as MDHEN and CDR2 as SYDVKM. The CDR3 has 16 residues. CDR3 nucleotide sequence: TGTGCCAGCAGCGGCGGGACTAGCGGCCCCTACAATGAGCAGTTCTTC. Protein: CASSGGTSGPYNEQFF.